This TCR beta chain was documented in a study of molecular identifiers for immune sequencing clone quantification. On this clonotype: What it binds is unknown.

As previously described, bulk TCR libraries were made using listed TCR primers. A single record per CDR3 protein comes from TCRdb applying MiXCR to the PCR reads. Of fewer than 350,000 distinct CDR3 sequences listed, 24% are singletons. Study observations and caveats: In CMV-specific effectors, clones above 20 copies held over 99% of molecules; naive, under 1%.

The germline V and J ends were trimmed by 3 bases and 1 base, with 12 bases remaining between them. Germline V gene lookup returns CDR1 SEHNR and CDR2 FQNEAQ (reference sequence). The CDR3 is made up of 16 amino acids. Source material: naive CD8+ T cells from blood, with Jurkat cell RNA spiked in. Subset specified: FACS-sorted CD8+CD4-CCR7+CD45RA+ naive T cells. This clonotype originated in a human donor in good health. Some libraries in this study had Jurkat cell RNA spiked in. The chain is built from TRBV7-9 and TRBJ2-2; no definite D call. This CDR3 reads CASSFLIPGNTGELFF. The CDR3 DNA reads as TGTGCCAGCAGCTTCTTAATCCCAGGGAACACCGGGGAGCTGTTTTTT.